Listed below are T cell receptor beta chains from one sample, sequenced in a study of T-cell memory formation after mild COVID-19. TCRdb re-analysed the 5' RACE reads in MiXCR, keeping a single row per CDR3 protein. The sample lists some 340,000 distinct CDR3 sequences, about an eighth seen once, with 20% to 25% in the top ten. The specimen sequenced was PBMCs or a T cell subset sorted from them (not recorded which). Source of these receptors: a man aged 18 to 29 who had mild COVID-19 (a few samples of this study predate the infection). Cell type and time point are not known. Each CDR3 is given with its conserved first and last residue. The D gene is left open where the match is weak. Expanded clones are given a class, and other clones once, few, many or no size at all.

len,v_gene,j_gene,d_gene,abundance,CDR3nt,CDR3aa
14,TRBV7-2,TRBJ2-1,TRBD1,NA,TGTGCCAGCAGCTCGACGGACAGGGGTAATGAGCAGTTCTTC,CASSSTDRGNEQFF
15,TRBV12-3/TRBV12-4,TRBJ2-7,NA,NA,TGTGCCAGCAGTTTTGTGGGGACACCTATGGACGAGCAGTACTTC,CASSFVGTPMDEQYF
15,TRBV11-1,TRBJ2-3,NA,NA,TGTGCCAGCAGCTTAGCGTACTCCGGCCCAGATACGCAGTATTTT,CASSLAYSGPDTQYF
12,TRBV18,TRBJ1-5,NA,few,TGTGCCAGCCAGGAGGTCAATCAGCCCCAGCATTTT,CASQEVNQPQHF
14,TRBV7-9,TRBJ2-3,TRBD2,few,TGTGCCAGCAGCAGGACTAGCGGGGGGGTTACGCAGTATTTT,CASSRTSGGVTQYF
15,TRBV18,TRBJ2-7,TRBD1,few,TGTGCCAGCTCTCGGACGACAGGGGGAGCCTACGAGCAGTACTTC,CASSRTTGGAYEQYF
16,TRBV7-2,TRBJ2-5,NA,many,TGTGCCAGCAGCTTACTGGGCAGAATAGGCTCCGAGACCCAGTACTTC,CASSLLGRIGSETQYF
11,TRBV29-1,TRBJ1-1,NA,NA,TGCAGCGTTGCGTCAGGGATCGAAGCTTTCTTT,CSVASGIEAFF
14,TRBV7-6,TRBJ2-1,NA,NA,TGTGCCAGCAGCCCGCACCAACTAGAGAATGAGCAGTTCTTC,CASSPHQLENEQFF
12,TRBV7-2,TRBJ1-2,NA,NA,TGTGCCAGCAGCGAGCGGGCCCAAGGCTACACCTTC,CASSERAQGYTF
11,TRBV29-1,TRBJ1-2,NA,few,TGCAGCGTTGGAGGGTCCGATGGCTACACCTTC,CSVGGSDGYTF
15,TRBV7-2,TRBJ1-2,TRBD1,few,TGTGCCAGCAGCTTAGGGGCGACAGGGCCAAATGGCTACACCTTC,CASSLGATGPNGYTF
16,TRBV7-9,TRBJ2-7,NA,few,TGTGCCAGCGCACGACCGGACAGCAGGAGCTCCTACGAGCAGTACTTC,CASARPDSRSSYEQYF
11,TRBV6-2/TRBV6-3,TRBJ2-1,NA,many,TGTGCCAGCAGCCCCTCCAATGAGCAGTTCTTC,CASSPSNEQFF
14,TRBV12-3/TRBV12-4,TRBJ2-7,TRBD1,NA,TGTGCCAGCAGTGGACAGGGGGCGCCCCGCGAGCAGTACTTC,CASSGQGAPREQYF
12,TRBV6-2/TRBV6-3,TRBJ2-3,NA,many,TGTGCCAGCAGCGCGGTGGGAGATACGCAGTATTTT,CASSAVGDTQYF
15,TRBV20-1,TRBJ1-1,NA,NA,TGCAGTGGCCCCCTCCCAGGGGCCGTGAACACTGAAGCTTTCTTT,CSGPLPGAVNTEAFF
13,TRBV5-1,TRBJ2-7,NA,NA,TGCGCCAGCAGCTCTAGGGGGACCTACGAGCTGTACTTC,CASSSRGTYELYF
17,TRBV6-5,TRBJ1-6,TRBD1,NA,TGTGCCAGCAGCGGACAGGTCCCGAGCTCCTATAATTCACCCCTCCACTTT,CASSGQVPSSYNSPLHF
11,TRBV11-2,TRBJ2-5,NA,few,TGTGCCAGCAACTCCCGGGAGACCCAGTACTTC,CASNSRETQYF
17,TRBV11-1,TRBJ2-2,NA,NA,TGTGCCAGCAGCTTAGCATGGGCGGCGTATAACACCGGGGAGCTGTTTTTT,CASSLAWAAYNTGELFF
14,TRBV27,TRBJ2-3,NA,many,TGTGCCAGCAGTTCGAGCCGGGGCACAGATACGCAGTATTTT,CASSSSRGTDTQYF
13,TRBV5-1,TRBJ2-7,NA,few,TGCGCCAGCAGCCACCCACGCTCCTACGAGCAGTACTTC,CASSHPRSYEQYF
14,TRBV5-1,TRBJ2-3,NA,few,TGCGCCAGCAGCGTTTTAAGTAGCACAGATACGCAGTATTTT,CASSVLSSTDTQYF
14,TRBV24-1,TRBJ1-2,NA,NA,TGTGCCACCAGTGATGCTAAAGGGGGTATTGGCTACACCTTC,CATSDAKGGIGYTF
16,TRBV5-4,TRBJ2-3,NA,many,TGTGCCAGCAGCCAGAATCCGGGACTGAGCACAGATACGCAGTATTTT,CASSQNPGLSTDTQYF
14,TRBV7-3,TRBJ2-1,TRBD2,few,TGTGCCAGCAGCGCTAGCGGGGGGGCCAATGAGCAGTTCTTC,CASSASGGANEQFF
16,TRBV20-1,TRBJ2-2,NA,few,TGCAGTGCTAGGGGTCTCGGGACGGCCAACACCGGGGAGCTGTTTTTT,CSARGLGTANTGELFF
13,TRBV9,TRBJ2-5,NA,few,TGTGCCAGCAGCCTGGGCCCTGGGGAGACCCAGTACTTC,CASSLGPGETQYF
16,TRBV4-2,TRBJ1-1,NA,NA,TGTGCCAGCAGCCAAGTTGGGACGGTCATGAACACTGAAGCTTTCTTT,CASSQVGTVMNTEAFF
12,TRBV5-1,TRBJ1-1,TRBD1,NA,TGCGCCAGCAGCTGGGACAGGGGTCCAGCTTTCTTT,CASSWDRGPAFF
14,TRBV3-1,TRBJ2-5,NA,few,TGTGCCAGCGGCCAAGGTAGGAGGGTGGAGACCCAGTACTTC,CASGQGRRVETQYF
15,TRBV7-2,TRBJ1-5,TRBD1,NA,TGTGCCAGCAGCCTAGTGACAGGGGGTAATCAGCCCCAGCATTTT,CASSLVTGGNQPQHF
15,TRBV5-1,TRBJ2-1,NA,few,TGCGCCAGCAGCCGGGGGGCCACTCCTAACAATGAGCAGTTCTTC,CASSRGATPNNEQFF
15,TRBV11-2,TRBJ2-7,TRBD1,NA,TGTGCCAGCAGCACGCAGGGGGCACCTTCCTACGAGCAGTACTTC,CASSTQGAPSYEQYF
16,TRBV5-1,TRBJ2-1,NA,many,TGCGCCAGCAGCTCCCGACAGGAAAGCTCCTACAATGAGCAGTTCTTC,CASSSRQESSYNEQFF
13,TRBV20-1,TRBJ2-1,NA,NA,TGCAGTGCCCCCATCCCTTCTTCCAATGAGCAGTTCTTC,CSAPIPSSNEQFF
14,TRBV4-1,TRBJ1-2,NA,few,TGCGCCAGCAGCGATCAAGGGGCCGGCTATGGCTACACCTTC,CASSDQGAGYGYTF
15,TRBV5-1,TRBJ2-2,NA,once,TGCGCCAGCAGCTCCTCATCGGGACACACCGGGGAGCTGTTTTTT,CASSSSSGHTGELFF
15,TRBV2,TRBJ2-1,TRBD1,few,TGTGCCAGCAGTCCACCCCCGCGCGGGACAGGATTGGATATCTTC,CASSPPPRGTGLDIF
14,TRBV7-2,TRBJ1-1,NA,NA,TGTGCCAGCAGCCCTTGGGGAGGGAGGGTTGAAGCTTTCTTT,CASSPWGGRVEAFF
13,TRBV12-3/TRBV12-4,TRBJ1-2,TRBD1,NA,TGTGCCAGCAGTTTCACTGGGACAGATGGCTACACCTTC,CASSFTGTDGYTF
16,TRBV4-1,TRBJ2-2,TRBD1,few,TGCGCCAGCAGCCACGCCTACAGGGGGAACACCGGGGAGCTGTTTTTT,CASSHAYRGNTGELFF
12,TRBV2,TRBJ2-7,TRBD1,many,TGTGCCAGCAGTAAGACAGGGTACGAGCAGTACTTC,CASSKTGYEQYF
17,TRBV5-1,TRBJ2-1,TRBD2,NA,TGCGCCAGCAGCTCCGGGACTAGCGGGGGGCACTACAATGAGCAGTTCTTC,CASSSGTSGGHYNEQFF
18,TRBV4-3,TRBJ2-6,TRBD1,few,TGCGCCAGCAGCCATACGACAGGGGAAAGAGCTGGGGCCAACGTCCTGACTTTC,CASSHTTGERAGANVLTF
14,TRBV3-1,TRBJ1-1,TRBD1,NA,TGTGCCAGCAGCCAAGGGGGACAGGGGGGAAGGGCTTTCTTT,CASSQGGQGGRAFF
16,TRBV5-1,TRBJ1-2,TRBD1,NA,TGCGCCAGCAGCACATCCGGGACAGGGTCTGGCTATGGCTACACCTTC,CASSTSGTGSGYGYTF